These 2 T cell receptor beta chains share one sample of origin, sequenced in a study of read filtering for tumor transcriptome and immune sequencing. This library used roughly 0.4 ug RNA and molecular barcoded adaptors spanning alpha/delta and beta/gamma chains. One entry per CDR3 protein, called by TCRdb with MiXCR from the reads. Counted here are about 86,000 distinct CDR3 sequences, 9% to 15% occurring once; the ten biggest clones make up 15%. Sequencing was performed on a population of CD138-negative cells sorted from bone marrow. Source of these receptors: a donor at least 40 years old with multiple myeloma.

This clonotype has at least ten counts. Sequence at one end of the junction differs from germline and may be a read error. The J gene is TRBJ2-5, the V gene TRBV28; D is possibly TRBD1 (6 bases). The CDR3 extends over 12 amino acids. CDR1 and CDR2 from the germline V gene are MDHEN and SYDVKM. The CDR3 loop is CASSPLTGTQAF. CDR3 sequence (DNA): TGTGCCAGCAGTCCCTTGACAGGAACTCAAGCCTTC.

In its sample, this clonotype was seen many times. This rearrangement joins TRBV24-1 to TRBJ2-1, with 9 nucleotides matching TRBD1. With V trimmed by 1 base and J by 16 bases, 7 bases remained unmatched. The CDR3 totals 13 residues. The germline CDR1 and CDR2 sequences are KGHDR and SFDVKD. This chain's CDR3 is CATSDFPGQGEFF. Written as DNA, the CDR3 is TGTGCCACCAGTGATTTCCCGGGACAGGGAGAATTCTTC.